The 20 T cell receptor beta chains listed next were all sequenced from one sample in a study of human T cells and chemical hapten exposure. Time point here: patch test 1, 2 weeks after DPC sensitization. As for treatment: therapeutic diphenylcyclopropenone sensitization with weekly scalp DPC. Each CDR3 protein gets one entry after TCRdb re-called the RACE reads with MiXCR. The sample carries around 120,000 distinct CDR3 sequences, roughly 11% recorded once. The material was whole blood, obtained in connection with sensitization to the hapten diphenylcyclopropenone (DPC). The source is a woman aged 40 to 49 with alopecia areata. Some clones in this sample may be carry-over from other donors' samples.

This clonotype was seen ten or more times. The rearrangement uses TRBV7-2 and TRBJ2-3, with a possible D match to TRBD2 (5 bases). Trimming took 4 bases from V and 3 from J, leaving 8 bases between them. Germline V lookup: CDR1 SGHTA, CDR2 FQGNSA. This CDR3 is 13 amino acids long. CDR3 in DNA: TGTGCCAGCAGCTCTAGCAGGACAGATACGCAGTATTTT. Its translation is CASSSSRTDTQYF.

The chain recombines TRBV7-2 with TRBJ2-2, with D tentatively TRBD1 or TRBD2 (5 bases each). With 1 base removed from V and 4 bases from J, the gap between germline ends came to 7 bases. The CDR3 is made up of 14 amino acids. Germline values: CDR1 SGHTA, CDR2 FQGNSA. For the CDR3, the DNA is TGTGCCAGCAGCTTAGGGGGGACCACCGGGGAGCTGTTTTTT. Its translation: CASSLGGTTGELFF.

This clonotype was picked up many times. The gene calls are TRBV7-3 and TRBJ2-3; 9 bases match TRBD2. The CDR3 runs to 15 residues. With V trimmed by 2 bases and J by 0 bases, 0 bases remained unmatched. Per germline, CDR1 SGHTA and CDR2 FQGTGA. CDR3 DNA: TGTGCCAGCAGCTTAGGACTAGCGAGCACAGATACGCAGTATTTT. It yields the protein CASSLGLASTDTQYF. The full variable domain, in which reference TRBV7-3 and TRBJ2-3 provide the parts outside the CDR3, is GAGVSQTPSNKVTEKGKYVELRCDPISGHTALYWYRQSLGQGPEFLIYFQGTGAADDSGLPNDRFFAVRPEGSVSTLKIQRTERGDSAVYLCASSLGLASTDTQYFGPGTRLTVL.

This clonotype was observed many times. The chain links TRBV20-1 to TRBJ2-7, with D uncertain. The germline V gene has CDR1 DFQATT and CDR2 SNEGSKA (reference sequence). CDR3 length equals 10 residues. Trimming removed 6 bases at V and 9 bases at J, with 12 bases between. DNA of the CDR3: TGCAGTGCCCACCACGGCGGGCAGTACTTC. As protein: CSAHHGGQYF.

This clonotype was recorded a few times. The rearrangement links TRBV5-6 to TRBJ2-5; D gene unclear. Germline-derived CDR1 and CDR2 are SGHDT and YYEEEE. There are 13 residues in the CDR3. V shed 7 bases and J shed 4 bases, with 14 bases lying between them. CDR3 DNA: TGTGCCAGCGTCTTGGACCTCCGAGAGACCCAGTACTTC. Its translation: CASVLDLRETQYF.

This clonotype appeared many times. In nucleotides, the CDR3 is TGTGCCAGCAGCCAGCCCGGCAGGGCGAGTGAGCAGTTCTTC. Translation: CASSQPGRASEQFF. The chain employs TRBV3-1 and TRBJ2-1; D possibly corresponds to TRBD1 (5 bases). V lost 3 bases to trimming and J lost 9 bases, with 15 bases between them. Looked up from germline, CDR1 is LGHDT and CDR2 is YNNKEL (reference sequence). The CDR3 contains 14 residues.

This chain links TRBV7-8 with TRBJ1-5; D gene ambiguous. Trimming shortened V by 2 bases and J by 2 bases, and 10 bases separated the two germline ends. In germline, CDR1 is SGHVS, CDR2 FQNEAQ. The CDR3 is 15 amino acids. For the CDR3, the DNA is TGTGCCAGCAGCTTAACCAGGAATGGCAATCAGCCCCAGCATTTT. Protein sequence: CASSLTRNGNQPQHF.

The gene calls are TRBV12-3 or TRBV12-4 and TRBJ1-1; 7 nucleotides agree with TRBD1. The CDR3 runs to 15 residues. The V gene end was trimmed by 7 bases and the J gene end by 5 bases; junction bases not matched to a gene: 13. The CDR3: CASTRTGSLGTEAFF. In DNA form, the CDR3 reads TGTGCCAGCACCCGGACAGGCTCCCTGGGGACTGAAGCTTTCTTT.

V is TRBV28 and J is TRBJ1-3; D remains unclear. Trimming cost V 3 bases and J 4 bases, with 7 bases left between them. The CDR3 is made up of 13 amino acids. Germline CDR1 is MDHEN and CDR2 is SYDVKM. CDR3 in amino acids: CASSFSLGNTIYF. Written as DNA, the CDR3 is TGTGCCAGCAGTTTCTCATTAGGAAACACCATATATTTT.

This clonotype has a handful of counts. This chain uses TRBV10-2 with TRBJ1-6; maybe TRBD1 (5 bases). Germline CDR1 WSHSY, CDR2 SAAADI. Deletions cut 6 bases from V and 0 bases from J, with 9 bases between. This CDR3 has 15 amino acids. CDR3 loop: CASRQESSYNSPLHF. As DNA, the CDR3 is TGCGCCAGCAGACAGGAAAGCTCCTATAATTCACCCCTCCACTTT.

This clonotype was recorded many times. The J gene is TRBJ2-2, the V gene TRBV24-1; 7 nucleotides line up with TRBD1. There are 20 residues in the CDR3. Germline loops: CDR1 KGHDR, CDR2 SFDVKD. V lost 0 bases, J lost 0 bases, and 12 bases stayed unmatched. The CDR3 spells CATSDLHVGTAIPNTGELFF. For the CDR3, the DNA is TGTGCCACCAGTGATTTGCATGTGGGGACAGCCATCCCGAACACCGGGGAGCTGTTTTTT.

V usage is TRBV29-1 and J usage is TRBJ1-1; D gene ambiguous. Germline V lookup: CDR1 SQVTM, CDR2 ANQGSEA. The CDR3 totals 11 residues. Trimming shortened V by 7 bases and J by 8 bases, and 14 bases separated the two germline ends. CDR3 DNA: TGCAGCGCCCAGGTACCGGACGAAGCTTTCTTT. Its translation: CSAQVPDEAFF.

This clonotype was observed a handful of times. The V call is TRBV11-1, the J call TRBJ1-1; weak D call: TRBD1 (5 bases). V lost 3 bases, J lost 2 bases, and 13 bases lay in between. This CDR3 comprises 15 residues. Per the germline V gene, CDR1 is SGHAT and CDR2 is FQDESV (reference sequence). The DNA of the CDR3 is TGTGCCAGCAGCTTGGTGGGACCTGCAAACACTGAAGCTTTCTTT. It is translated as CASSLVGPANTEAFF.

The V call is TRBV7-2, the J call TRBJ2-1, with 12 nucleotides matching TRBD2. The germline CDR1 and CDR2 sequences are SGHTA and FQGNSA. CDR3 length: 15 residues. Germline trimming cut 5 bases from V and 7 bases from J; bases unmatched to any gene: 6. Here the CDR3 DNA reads TGTGCCAGCAGCGCAACTAGCGGGAGGCTGAATGAGCAGTTCTTC. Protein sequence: CASSATSGRLNEQFF.

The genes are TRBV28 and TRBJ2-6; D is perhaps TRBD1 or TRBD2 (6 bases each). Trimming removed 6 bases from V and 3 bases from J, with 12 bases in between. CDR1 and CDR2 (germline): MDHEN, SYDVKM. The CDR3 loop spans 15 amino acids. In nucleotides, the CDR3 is TGTGCCAGCAGGCCCGGGGGCGGTGGGGCCAACGTCCTGACTTTC. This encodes CASRPGGGGANVLTF.

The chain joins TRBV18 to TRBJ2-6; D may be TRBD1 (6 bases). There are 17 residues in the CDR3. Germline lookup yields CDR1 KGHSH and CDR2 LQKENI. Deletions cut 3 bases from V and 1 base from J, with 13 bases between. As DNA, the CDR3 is TGTGCCAGCTCACCGAGGTCAGGGGCGTCTGGGGCCAACGTCCTGACTTTC. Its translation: CASSPRSGASGANVLTF.

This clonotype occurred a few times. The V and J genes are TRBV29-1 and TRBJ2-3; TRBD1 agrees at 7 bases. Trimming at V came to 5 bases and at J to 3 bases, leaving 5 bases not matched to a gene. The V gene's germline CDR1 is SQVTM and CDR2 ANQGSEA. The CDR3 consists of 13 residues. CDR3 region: CSVQQGRTDTQYF. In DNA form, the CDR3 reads TGCAGCGTTCAACAGGGGCGAACAGATACGCAGTATTTT.

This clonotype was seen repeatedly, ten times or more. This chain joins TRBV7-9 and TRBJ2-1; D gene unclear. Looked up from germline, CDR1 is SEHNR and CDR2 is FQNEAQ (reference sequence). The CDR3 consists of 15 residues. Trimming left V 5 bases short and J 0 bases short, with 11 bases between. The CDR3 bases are TGTGCCAGCAGCCCAGACACGTCCTCCTACAATGAGCAGTTCTTC. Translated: CASSPDTSSYNEQFF.

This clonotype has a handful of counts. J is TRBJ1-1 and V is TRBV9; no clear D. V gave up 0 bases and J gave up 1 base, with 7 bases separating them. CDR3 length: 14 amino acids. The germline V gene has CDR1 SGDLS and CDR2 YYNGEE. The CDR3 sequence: CASSVVSGNTEAFF. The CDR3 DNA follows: TGTGCCAGCAGCGTAGTTTCAGGGAACACTGAAGCTTTCTTT. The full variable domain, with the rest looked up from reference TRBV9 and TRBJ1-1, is DSGVTQTPKHLITATGQRVTLRCSPRSGDLSVYWYQQSLDQGLQFLIQYYNGEERAKGNILERFSAQQFPDLHSELNLSSLELGDSALYFCASSVVSGNTEAFFGQGTRLTVV.

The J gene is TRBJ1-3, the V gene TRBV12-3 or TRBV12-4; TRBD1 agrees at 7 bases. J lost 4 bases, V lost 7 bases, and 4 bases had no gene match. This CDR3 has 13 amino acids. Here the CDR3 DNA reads TGTGCCAGCAAGGGGGCAGGAGGAAACACCATATATTTT. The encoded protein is CASKGAGGNTIYF.